This T cell receptor (beta chain) was identified in a study of T cell changes during pregnancy in multiple sclerosis. The data were produced by immunoSEQ multiplex PCR, yet TCRdb's version contains in-frame clones alone and is incomplete. The data contain around 40,000 clones, around nine tenths of them singletons. This receptor was taken from a female donor with multiple sclerosis, enrolled in a pregnancy study. The sequencing used CD4+ T cells from peripheral blood mononuclear cells, collected in the second trimester of pregnancy.

CDR3 residues: CASSLAWGGQETQYF. The CDR3 coding sequence is TGCGCCAGCAGCTTGGCCTGGGGAGGTCAAGAGACCCAGTACTTC. The genes are TRBV5-1 and TRBJ2-5, with D perhaps TRBD2 (6 bases). V gave up 0 bases and J gave up 2 bases, with 11 bases separating them. The CDR3 runs 15 residues. Germline V CDR1 and CDR2: SGHRS, YFSETQ.